The 17 T cell receptor beta chains in this list originate from one sample, sequenced in a study of T cells after posttransplantation cyclophosphamide. Profiling relied on immunoSEQ multiplex PCR, and the TCRdb table lists in-frame clones only, not all of them. The data show 50,000 to 60,000 clones, approximately 94% seen once. Input material: PBMCs. The origin of the receptors is a young woman in good health and a related stem cell transplant donor.

The chain employs TRBV6-1 and TRBJ1-1, with 7 bases lining up with TRBD1. The CDR3 consists of 13 residues. The germline CDR1 and CDR2 sequences are MNHNS and SASEGT. V was clipped by 5 bases and J by 8 bases; unmatched bases: 8. The CDR3 loop reads CASSTHEGAEAFF. CDR3 DNA sequence: TGTGCCAGCAGTACCCATGAGGGGGCAGAAGCTTTCTTT.

The chain joins TRBV18 to TRBJ2-5; 8 bases fit TRBD1. Per germline, CDR1 KGHSH and CDR2 LQKENI. CDR3 length: 14 residues. Trimming removed 2 bases from V and 3 bases from J; junction bases left unmatched: 2. In DNA form, the CDR3 reads TGTGCCAGCTCACCAGTGACAGGGGAAGAGACCCAGTACTTC. As protein: CASSPVTGEETQYF.

This chain's CDR3 is CASSLGTGHANEQFF. The CDR3 nucleotides read TGTGCCAGCAGCTTAGGGACAGGGCACGCCAATGAGCAGTTCTTC. The chain has TRBV7-8 and TRBJ2-1; 8 bases fit TRBD1. CDR3 length equals 15 residues. Germline CDR1 is SGHVS and CDR2 is FQNEAQ. The junction had 5 bases not matched to a gene; V was cut back by 1 base and J by 6 bases.

The chain links TRBV30 to TRBJ2-4; 7 nucleotides agree with TRBD1. The V gene end was trimmed by 2 bases and the J gene end by 0 bases; junction bases not matched to a gene: 16. The CDR3 totals 19 residues. Germline loops: CDR1 GTSNPN, CDR2 SVGIG (reference sequence). The CDR3 DNA reads as TGTGCCTGGAGTAGCCCCCTGGGGACAGAACTCCTAGCCAAAAACATTCAGTACTTC. Protein: CAWSSPLGTELLAKNIQYF.

CDR3 protein: CATTGGHLGGYTF. The CDR3 nucleotides are TGTGCCACGACAGGGGGTCATCTCGGGGGCTACACCTTC. The V call is TRBV10-3, the J call TRBJ1-2; 9 bases are shared with TRBD1. With 10 bases clipped from V and 8 bases from J, the junction kept 11 bases outside the gene matches. CDR1 is ENHRY and CDR2 is SYGVKD in the germline V gene. The CDR3 sequence is 13 residues long.

V gene TRBV7-9 combines with J gene TRBJ2-3, with D possibly matching TRBD1 (6 bases). This CDR3 spans 16 amino acids. V shed 1 base and J shed 2 bases, with 13 bases lying between them. Germline CDR1 and CDR2: SEHNR and FQNEAQ (reference sequence). The CDR3 is CASSLGQGQATDTQYF. The CDR3 DNA follows: TGTGCCAGCAGCTTAGGGCAGGGGCAGGCCACAGATACGCAGTATTTT.

This clone has a single count. The CDR3, as DNA: TGCGCCAGCACCCCTGGCGCCGGGAGCTCCTACGAGCAGTACTTC. As protein: CASTPGAGSSYEQYF. The chain uses TRBV10-2 and TRBJ2-7, with D perhaps TRBD2 (6 bases). Germline V lookup: CDR1 WSHSY, CDR2 SAAADI. Trimming removed 7 bases at V and 0 bases at J, with 16 bases between. The CDR3 consists of 15 residues.

This clone was detected once. The chain uses TRBV27 and TRBJ1-3; 7 nucleotides line up with TRBD1. The CDR3 runs to 16 residues. V was clipped by 5 bases and J by 0 bases; unmatched bases: 7. Germline CDR1 reads MNHEY; CDR2 reads SMNVEV (reference sequence). The CDR3 DNA reads TGTGCCAGCAGTCGCCGGGACAGCCTCTCTGGAAACACCATATATTTT. It encodes CASSRRDSLSGNTIYF.

This sequence joins TRBV27 and TRBJ1-2; unclear D gene. CDR3 size: 14 residues. Germline V CDR1 and CDR2: MNHEY, SMNVEV (reference sequence). Deletions cut 5 bases from V and 8 bases from J, with 18 bases between. The CDR3 DNA is TGTGCCAGCAGTCCCCCAGGTTTGAGGGAGGGCTACACCTTC. Its protein product is CASSPPGLREGYTF.

The J gene is TRBJ2-1, the V gene TRBV13, with unresolved D. Trimming took 0 bases from V and 6 from J, leaving 6 bases between them. This CDR3 comprises 13 residues. Germline-derived CDR1 and CDR2 are PRHDT and FYEKMQ (reference sequence). The CDR3 here is CASSLGLFNEQFF. The CDR3 nucleotides read TGTGCCAGCAGCTTAGGCCTTTTCAATGAGCAGTTCTTC.

This chain connects TRBV29-1 to TRBJ1-2, with D possibly being TRBD1 (6 bases). V dropped 5 bases and J dropped 0 bases, with 13 bases sitting between them. The CDR3 length is 14 residues. Germline CDR1 SQVTM, CDR2 ANQGSEA. CDR3 loop: CSVTRTVANYGYTF. For the CDR3, the DNA is TGCAGCGTTACCCGGACAGTGGCTAACTATGGCTACACCTTC.

This clone was counted between two and nine times. V gene TRBV11-1 combines with J gene TRBJ1-2, with D possibly TRBD1 on 6 matching bases. Trimming removed 2 bases from V and 4 bases from J, with 11 bases in between. Germline lookup yields CDR1 SGHAT and CDR2 FQDESV (reference sequence). This CDR3 has 14 residues. The CDR3 DNA reads TGTGCCAGCAGCTTAACAGGGTACCCCTATGGCTACACCTTC. Encoded protein: CASSLTGYPYGYTF.

The chain carries TRBV4-3 and TRBJ1-5; D not resolved. The CDR3 is 15 residues long. Germline loops: CDR1 LGHNA, CDR2 YSLEER. V shed 1 base and J shed 3 bases, with 10 bases lying between them. The CDR3 here is CASSQGGRDNQPQHF. In DNA form, the CDR3 reads TGCGCCAGCAGCCAAGGAGGGAGAGACAATCAGCCCCAGCATTTT.

The chain links TRBV11-2 to TRBJ2-1, with 13 bases that match TRBD2. Trimming removed 0 bases from V and 9 bases from J; junction bases left unmatched: 8. Looked up from germline, CDR1 is SGHAT and CDR2 is FQNNGV. This CDR3 has 17 amino acids. The CDR3 bases are TGTGCCAGCAGCTTAGATAAACTAGCGGGGGGGCTTGCTGAGCAGTTCTTC. Translating gives CASSLDKLAGGLAEQFF.

This clone was detected only once. V gene TRBV4-1 combines with J gene TRBJ2-2; 8 bases agree with TRBD2. Germline CDR1 MGHRA, CDR2 YSYEKL. V was clipped by 2 bases and J by 1 base; unmatched bases: 0. This CDR3 is 15 amino acids long. The CDR3 loop is CASSQLAGNTGELFF. The DNA for the CDR3 is TGCGCCAGCAGCCAACTAGCGGGGAACACCGGGGAGCTGTTTTTT.

V and J are TRBV5-1 and TRBJ2-7, with 7 positions matching TRBD1. There are 14 residues in the CDR3. CDR1 and CDR2 (germline): SGHRS, YFSETQ. J gave up 3 bases and V 4 bases, and 7 bases lay outside the gene matches. CDR3: CASSLMTGSYEQYF. The CDR3 nucleotides read TGCGCCAGCAGCCTAATGACAGGGAGCTACGAGCAGTACTTC. The complete variable domain, with remaining parts taken from reference TRBV5-1 and TRBJ2-7, reads KAGVTQTPRYLIKTRGQQVTLSCSPISGHRSVSWYQQTPGQGLQFLFEYFSETQRNKGNFPGRFSGRQFSNSRSEMNVSTLELGDSALYLCASSLMTGSYEQYFGPGTRLTVT.

The V call is TRBV29-1, the J call TRBJ2-2; a possible D gene is TRBD1 (6 bases). The CDR3 totals 13 residues. V lost 7 bases to trimming and J lost 4 bases, with 13 bases between them. The germline V gene encodes CDR1 SQVTM and CDR2 ANQGSEA. The CDR3 here is CSGQWTATGELFF. CDR3 in DNA: TGCAGCGGACAATGGACAGCCACCGGGGAGCTGTTTTTT.